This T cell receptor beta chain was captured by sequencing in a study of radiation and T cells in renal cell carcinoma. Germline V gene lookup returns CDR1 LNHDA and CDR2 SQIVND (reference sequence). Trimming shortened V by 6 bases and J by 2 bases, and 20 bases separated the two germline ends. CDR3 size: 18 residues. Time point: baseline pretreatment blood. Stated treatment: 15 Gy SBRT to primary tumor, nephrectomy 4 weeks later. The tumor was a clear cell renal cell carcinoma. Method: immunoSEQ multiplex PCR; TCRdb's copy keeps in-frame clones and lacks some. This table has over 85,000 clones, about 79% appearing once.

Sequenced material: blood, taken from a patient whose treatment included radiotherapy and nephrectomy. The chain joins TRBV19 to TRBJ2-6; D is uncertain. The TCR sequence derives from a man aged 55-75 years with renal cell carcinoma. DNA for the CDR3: TGTGCCAGTAGAAAGGCCGCAAAGGGCTCCGCTGGGGCCAACGTCCTGACTTTC. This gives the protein CASRKAAKGSAGANVLTF. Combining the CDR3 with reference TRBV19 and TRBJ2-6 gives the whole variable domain DGGITQSPKYLFRKEGQNVTLSCEQNLNHDAMYWYRQDPGQGLRLIYYSQIVNDFQKGDIAEGYSVSREKKESFPLTVTSAQKNPTAFYLCASRKAAKGSAGANVLTFGAGSRLTVL.